Following are 21 T cell receptor beta chains from one sample sequenced in a study of patients and donors after allogeneic stem cell transplantation. One entry per CDR3 protein, called by TCRdb with MiXCR from the RT-PCR reads. The data show 90,000 to 120,000 distinct CDR3 sequences, approximately 35% seen once. The specimen sequenced was blood, either unsorted or a sorted T cell fraction (not recorded which). All receptors derive from a human donor who was either an allogeneic HSCT recipient or a stem cell or donor lymphocyte infusion donor (not recorded which). It is not recorded whose cells these are; they may come from a transplant donor.

The chain uses TRBV4-3 and TRBJ2-1; 15 bases are a match to TRBD2. This CDR3 has 16 residues. Germline assignment: CDR1 LGHNA and CDR2 YSLEER. The V segment lost 1 base and the J segment 6 bases; nucleotides outside the gene matches: 1. The DNA of the CDR3 is TGCGCCAGCAGCCAAGTGGGACTAGCGGGAGGCAATGAGCAGTTCTTC. This encodes CASSQVGLAGGNEQFF.

The J gene is TRBJ2-1, the V gene TRBV29-1; possible D gene TRBD2, 5 bases. Germline CDR1 SQVTM, CDR2 ANQGSEA. This CDR3 has 15 amino acids. The V end lost 6 bases, the J end lost 3 bases, and 18 bases lay between the germline ends. Here the CDR3 DNA reads TGCAGCGTCGGGGTCCAGTGGGAGCGCTACAATGAGCAGTTCTTC. Translated: CSVGVQWERYNEQFF.

This clonotype was seen a few times. V gene TRBV7-9 combines with J gene TRBJ1-1; D gene ambiguous. Deletions cut 0 bases from V and 2 bases from J, with 4 bases between. The CDR3 spans 13 residues. Germline CDR1 SEHNR, CDR2 FQNEAQ (reference sequence). The CDR3 protein is CASSLALNTEAFF. In DNA form, the CDR3 reads TGTGCCAGCAGCTTAGCATTAAACACTGAAGCTTTCTTT.

This clonotype was recorded a few times. The germline gene is not matched at one end of the junction; a read error may be the cause. CDR3 sequence reads: CASSNDRTGRIPGELFF. DNA for the CDR3: TGTGCCAGCAGCAACGATCGGACAGGGAGGATCCCCGGGGAGCTGTTCTTT. This rearrangement joins TRBV6-2 or TRBV6-3 to TRBJ2-2; 8 bases are shared with TRBD1. The V gene's germline CDR1 is MNHEY and CDR2 SVGEGT. There are 17 residues in the CDR3.

The chain combines TRBV7-2 with TRBJ2-1; 9 bases fit TRBD2. Losses at the gene ends were 1 base for V and 7 bases for J; bases not matched to a gene: 5. The CDR3 runs 15 residues. Germline loops: CDR1 SGHTA, CDR2 FQGNSA. The CDR3: CASSLGVSGRNEQFF. In nucleotides, the CDR3 is TGTGCCAGCAGCTTAGGTGTTAGCGGGAGAAATGAGCAGTTCTTC.

The chain couples TRBV6-2 or TRBV6-3 to TRBJ2-5; no clear D. V lost 2 bases to trimming and J lost 5 bases, with 15 bases between them. The germline V gene has CDR1 MNHEY and CDR2 SVGEGT. The CDR3 sequence is 15 residues long. The CDR3 protein is CASSYRGTTWETQYF. CDR3 bases: TGTGCCAGCAGTTACAGAGGTACTACCTGGGAGACCCAGTACTTC.

This clonotype was seen only a few times. This sequence joins TRBV20-1 and TRBJ1-5; D may be TRBD1 (5 bases). Trimming shortened V by 2 bases and J by 6 bases, and 11 bases separated the two germline ends. This CDR3 region has 13 residues. Germline lookup yields CDR1 DFQATT and CDR2 SNEGSKA (reference sequence). Here the CDR3 reads CSARSPGGQPQHF. Written as DNA, the CDR3 is TGCAGTGCTAGATCACCTGGGGGTCAGCCCCAGCATTTT.

The chain employs TRBV7-2 and TRBJ2-3; D may correspond to TRBD1 or TRBD2 (5 bases each). The length of the CDR3 is 18 residues. Trimming left V 5 bases short and J 1 base short, with 22 bases between. Germline V gene data show CDR1 as SGHTA and CDR2 as FQGNSA. The CDR3 is CASSVTTGTGGRTDTQYF. DNA of the CDR3: TGTGCCAGCAGCGTAACCACCGGGACGGGTGGGCGCACAGATACGCAGTATTTT.

In this sample, this clonotype turned up a few times. The gene calls are TRBV7-8 and TRBJ2-1, with 10 bases fitting TRBD2. The V gene end was trimmed by 5 bases and the J gene end by 0 bases; junction bases not matched to a gene: 1. CDR3 length equals 15 residues. CDR1 SGHVS and CDR2 FQNEAQ come from the germline V gene. The CDR3 nucleotides read TGTGCCAGCAGCGGACTAGCGGTCTCCTACAATGAGCAGTTCTTC. Its protein is CASSGLAVSYNEQFF.

This chain joins TRBV6-2 or TRBV6-3 and TRBJ2-1; 10 nucleotides agree with TRBD2. V lost 5 bases, J lost 2 bases, and 0 bases stayed unmatched. Germline-derived CDR1 and CDR2 are MNHEY and SVGEGT. This CDR3 has 14 residues. DNA of the CDR3: TGTGCCAGCAGTCTAGCGGGAGCCTACAATGAGCAGTTCTTC. This sequence encodes CASSLAGAYNEQFF.

The chain couples TRBV4-2 to TRBJ1-1; D is unclear. The V end lost 3 bases, the J end lost 0 bases, and 14 bases lay between the germline ends. Germline V gene sequence: CDR1 LGHNA, CDR2 YNFKEQ. The CDR3 is 16 residues long. In DNA, the CDR3 is TGTGCCAGCAGCCACAAATTGGACCCAATGAACACTGAAGCTTTCTTT. It codes for CASSHKLDPMNTEAFF.

The table lists this clonotype with a few counts. The chain uses TRBV12-3 or TRBV12-4 and TRBJ1-1; the match to TRBD1 covers 8 bases. V lost 6 bases to trimming and J lost 1 base; unmatched junction nucleotides: 7. This CDR3 has 15 residues. As DNA, the CDR3 is TGTGCCAGCAGCTTCCGGGGGACAGGGAACACTGAAGCTTTCTTT. Translated: CASSFRGTGNTEAFF.

This chain uses TRBV12-3 or TRBV12-4 with TRBJ1-5; 9 nucleotides line up with TRBD1. With V trimmed by 4 bases and J by 7 bases, 8 bases remained unmatched. CDR3 length: 15 amino acids. CDR3 amino acids: CASSSQGQGVQPQHF. CDR3 sequence (DNA): TGTGCCAGCAGTTCCCAGGGACAGGGAGTACAGCCCCAGCATTTT.

The sample holds a few counts of this clonotype. The rearrangement links TRBV6-5 to TRBJ1-1; TRBD1 matches 7 bases. V dropped 2 bases and J dropped 2; count of bases not matched to a gene: 5. Germline V gives CDR1 MNHEY, CDR2 SVGAGI. The CDR3 is 15 residues long. In DNA, the CDR3 is TGTGCCAGCAGTTACCTTCGGGACAGAAACACTGAAGCTTTCTTT. Encoded protein: CASSYLRDRNTEAFF.

The chain links TRBV20-1 to TRBJ1-1; D not resolved. Germline assignment: CDR1 DFQATT and CDR2 SNEGSKA (reference sequence). This CDR3 is built from 13 residues. Trimming left V 6 bases short and J 5 bases short, with 16 bases between. The CDR3 here is CSASAGFRTEAFF. The CDR3, as DNA: TGCAGTGCCTCGGCGGGATTTCGGACTGAAGCTTTCTTT.

This clonotype was detected a few times. The V call is TRBV27, the J call TRBJ1-5, with a possible D match to TRBD1 (5 bases). V was cut by 6 bases and J by 0 bases, with 12 bases left in between. Germline values: CDR1 MNHEY, CDR2 SMNVEV (reference sequence). The CDR3 totals 15 residues. This CDR3 is CASRKGRLSNQPQHF. CDR3 nucleotide sequence: TGTGCCAGCAGGAAGGGACGCCTTAGCAATCAGCCCCAGCATTTT.

The sample holds a few counts of this clonotype. The CDR3: CASSFTEETQYF. In DNA form, the CDR3 reads TGTGCCAGCAGTTTCACGGAGGAGACCCAGTACTTC. The V and J genes are TRBV6-2 or TRBV6-3 and TRBJ2-5; no reliable D call. The CDR3 spans 12 residues. V was shortened by 4 bases and J by 5 bases, with 8 bases between the two germline ends. The V gene's germline CDR1 is MNHEY and CDR2 SVGEGT.

This sequence joins TRBV4-3 and TRBJ2-7; no reliable D call. Trimming took off 0 bases at V and 5 bases at J, with 8 bases between the two ends. Germline values: CDR1 LGHNA, CDR2 YSLEER. CDR3 size: 13 residues. CDR3 coding DNA: TGCGCCAGCAGCCAAGATGTCCAGAACGAGCAGTACTTC. Its protein product is CASSQDVQNEQYF.

This clonotype was seen more than once but under ten times. The chain joins TRBV29-1 to TRBJ1-1; the match to TRBD1 covers 7 bases. This CDR3 is 12 amino acids long. The germline V gene has CDR1 SQVTM and CDR2 ANQGSEA. The V and J ends lost 4 bases and 4 bases, in that order; junction bases with no gene match: 3. CDR3 nucleotides: TGCAGCGTTGGTCAGGGGGGCACTGAAGCTTTCTTT. It translates to CSVGQGGTEAFF.

This chain links TRBV7-8 with TRBJ1-1, with TRBD1 identical over 7 bases. The germline CDR1 and CDR2 sequences are SGHVS and FQNEAQ. The CDR3 loop spans 14 amino acids. After removal of 4 bases from V and 5 bases from J, the junction contained 7 bases not matched to a gene. In DNA form, the CDR3 reads TGTGCCAGCAGCTCCGGACAGGTAAAGACTGAAGCTTTCTTT. As protein: CASSSGQVKTEAFF.

CDR3 bases: TGTGCCACCAGCAGAGGTGGTTCCTACGAGCAGTACTTC. Translation gives CATSRGGSYEQYF. The J gene is TRBJ2-7, the V gene TRBV15, with no clear D. V lost 1 base and J lost 1, with 5 bases in between. The CDR3 is 13 amino acids. CDR1 and CDR2 (germline): LNHNV, YYDKDF (reference sequence). Full variable domain (outside the CDR3, taken from reference TRBV15 and TRBJ2-7): DAMVIQNPRYQVTQFGKPVTLSCSQTLNHNVMYWYQQKSSQAPKLLFHYYDKDFNNEADTPDNFQSRRPNTSFCFLDIRSPGLGDTAMYLCATSRGGSYEQYFGPGTRLTVT.